The source of this TCR beta chain is a study of blood T cell repertoires in COVID-19. In the study overall: Sites in the United States, Italy and Spain provided acute and convalescent COVID-19 samples. T cells, B-cell-depleted T cells, or PBMCs supplied cDNA or gDNA.

The J segment lost 4 bases and the V segment lost 4 bases, leaving 5 bases of the junction unmatched. CDR3 length: 15 residues. CDR1 is SGHTA and CDR2 is FQGNSA in the germline V gene. How the authors handled the data: Amplifying reference gene primers gave estimates of nucleated cell counts. Method: immunoSEQ multiplex PCR; TCRdb's copy keeps in-frame clones and lacks some. The D gene and trimming were derived from the DNA, and the V and J assignments and clone size from that table. The data show about 160,000 clones, 82% seen once. The V and J genes are TRBV7-2 and TRBJ2-1; 9 bases map to TRBD2. Sample: peripheral blood. The TCR was taken from a woman aged 80 or over with acute or convalescent COVID-19. This chain's CDR3 is CASSSSGTLYNEQFF. CDR3 DNA sequence: TGTGCCAGCAGCTCTAGCGGGACCCTTTACAATGAGCAGTTCTTC.